Detailed here is one T cell receptor beta chain. V shed 3 bases, J shed 5 bases, and the junction held 3 bases outside the gene matches. CDR3 length: 15 amino acids. From germline, CDR1 is SGHNT and CDR2 YYREEE (reference sequence). The data were obtained in a study of blood T cell repertoires in COVID-19. Study details: Samples representing acute and convalescent COVID-19 were sourced from the United States, Italy and Spain.

Profiled with immunoSEQ multiplex PCR; TCRdb holds only in-frame clones, not every one. The top ten hold around 16% of the sample, which has about 99,000 clones, about nine tenths seen once. This TCR was sampled from a man in his forties or fifties with acute or convalescent COVID-19. The rearrangement joins TRBV5-4 to TRBJ2-5, with 14 bases that match TRBD2. Sequencing was done on a sample of peripheral blood. The CDR3 region has the DNA TGTGCCAGCAGCTCGGGACTAGCGGGAGTGGAGACCCAGTACTTC. This codes for CASSSGLAGVETQYF.